This T cell receptor (beta chain) was profiled in a study of shared clonotypes between healthy human individuals. Findings of the study overall: Non-shared clonotypes had lower generation probabilities than clonotypes shared by all four sorted-subset donors.

This clone was counted a single time. Its antigen remains unknown. Data came from immunoSEQ multiplex PCR; TCRdb stores just in-frame clones and leaves some out. The sample yields more than 150,000 clones, approximately 95% seen once. Germline CDR1 is LNHDA and CDR2 is SQIVND (reference sequence). The CDR3 consists of 13 residues. The V and J ends lost 5 bases and 12 bases, in that order; junction bases with no gene match: 11. This receptor was obtained from a woman between 25 and 40 years old in good health. Material: naive CD4+ T cells sorted from blood. This sample's subset: CD45RA+ positively selected. The chain joins TRBV19 to TRBJ2-7, with 9 bases aligning to TRBD1. CDR3 DNA: TGTGCCAGTAGTCCTCCGGGACAGGGCAATCGGTACTTC. This codes for CASSPPGQGNRYF.